Below are 5 T cell receptor beta chains sequenced from a single sample in a study of T cell responses to AZD1222 COVID-19 vaccine. Measured with immunoSEQ multiplex PCR; TCRdb has only the in-frame clones, and not every one. The sample has around 100,000 clones; around 87% are singletons. Sample: peripheral blood, taken on day 0 of MenACWY control vaccination. The receptors derive from an adult in good health.

The chain uses TRBV7-2 and TRBJ2-3, with D unclear. V was shortened by 3 bases and J by 2 bases, with 3 bases between the two germline ends. CDR1 and CDR2 (germline): SGHTA, FQGNSA. There are 12 residues in the CDR3. The CDR3 coding sequence is TGTGCCAGCAGCTTGTACACAGATACGCAGTATTTT. Its protein product is CASSLYTDTQYF.

The rearrangement uses TRBV7-6 and TRBJ1-6, with D unclear. The ends were cut back, 1 base at V and 10 bases at J, with 11 bases in the middle. This CDR3 contains 14 residues. Looked up from germline, CDR1 is SGHVS and CDR2 is FNYEAQ. The CDR3 loop reads CASSLGGPGSPLHF. The CDR3 DNA reads as TGTGCCAGCAGCTTAGGGGGTCCTGGGTCACCCCTCCACTTT.

The chain joins TRBV7-8 to TRBJ2-7; 8 nucleotides match TRBD1. The J segment lost 7 bases and the V segment lost 0 bases, leaving 11 bases of the junction unmatched. This CDR3 has 16 residues. Germline CDR1 is SGHVS and CDR2 is FQNEAQ. CDR3 coding DNA: TGTGCCAGCAGCTTAGCCCGGGACAGGAGACATCTTGAGCAGTACTTC. Residues: CASSLARDRRHLEQYF.

A single count supports this clone. This rearrangement joins TRBV18 to TRBJ2-7; TRBD1 might be the D (5 bases). Germline V CDR1 and CDR2: KGHSH, LQKENI. This CDR3 is 15 amino acids long. V was clipped by 3 bases and J by 2 bases, with 14 bases between them. Written as DNA, the CDR3 is TGTGCCAGCTCACCGGCTCAAGACAGCACCTACGAGCAGTACTTC. It yields the protein CASSPAQDSTYEQYF.

The chain couples TRBV7-9 to TRBJ1-5; D is possibly TRBD1 (6 bases). Germline CDR1 and CDR2: SEHNR and FQNEAQ (reference sequence). The CDR3 covers 12 residues. Trimming took off 10 bases at V and 2 bases at J, with 9 bases between the two ends. The CDR3 nucleotides are TGTGCCACCCCAGGGGGCAATCAGCCCCAGCATTTT. Residues: CATPGGNQPQHF.